Listed below are T cell receptor beta chains from one sample, sequenced in a study of blood T cell repertoires in COVID-19. The protocol was immunoSEQ multiplex PCR, while the TCRdb copy is restricted to in-frame clones and leaves out a portion. The data hold 150,000 to 200,000 clones, with roughly 80% observed a single time. The sequenced material came from PBMCs or T cells enriched from blood (not recorded which). The source of these receptors is a woman aged 55-70 years who had recovered from COVID-19. CDR3s include the opening cysteine and the closing phenylalanine or tryptophan. A D gene is named only where the DNA matches it firmly. Only some rows state a clone size, as once, few, many or a class for expanded clones.

d_call: TRBD1
j_call: TRBJ2-7
clone_size: -
v_call: TRBV10-3
cdr3_aa: CAISEPGQGARDEQYF
cdr3_nt: TGTGCCATCAGTGAGCCGGGACAGGGGGCGCGAGACGAGCAGTACTTC

d_call: -
j_call: TRBJ1-3
clone_size: -
v_call: TRBV6-4
cdr3_aa: CASSERDGNTIYF
cdr3_nt: TGTGCCAGCAGTGAACGGGATGGAAACACCATATATTTT

d_call: TRBD1
j_call: TRBJ2-2
clone_size: -
v_call: TRBV9
cdr3_aa: CASSVQDRVNTGELFF
cdr3_nt: TGTGCCAGCAGCGTCCAGGACAGGGTGAACACCGGGGAGCTGTTTTTT

d_call: TRBD2
j_call: TRBJ2-2
clone_size: -
v_call: TRBV4-1
cdr3_aa: CASSQIAGGRNRELFF
cdr3_nt: TGCGCCAGCAGCCAAATAGCGGGGGGCCGGAACCGGGAGCTGTTTTTT

d_call: TRBD1
j_call: TRBJ1-2
clone_size: few
v_call: TRBV6-1
cdr3_aa: CASSDQLEATGRYGYTF
cdr3_nt: TGTGCCAGCAGTGATCAATTAGAGGCGACAGGGCGCTATGGCTACACCTTC

d_call: -
j_call: TRBJ2-5
clone_size: -
v_call: TRBV18
cdr3_aa: CASSRSSGFQETQYF
cdr3_nt: TGTGCCAGCTCACGATCAAGCGGGTTCCAAGAGACCCAGTACTTC

d_call: -
j_call: TRBJ2-7
clone_size: -
v_call: TRBV10-3
cdr3_aa: CAISESTGSYEQYF
cdr3_nt: TGTGCCATCAGTGAGTCCACAGGCAGCTACGAGCAGTACTTC

d_call: -
j_call: TRBJ1-1
clone_size: -
v_call: TRBV29-1
cdr3_aa: CSVGRGAGNTEAFF
cdr3_nt: TGCAGCGTTGGACGGGGAGCGGGGAACACTGAAGCTTTCTTT

d_call: -
j_call: TRBJ1-1
clone_size: -
v_call: TRBV18
cdr3_aa: CASSPLEGYTEAFF
cdr3_nt: TGTGCCAGCTCACCACTTGAGGGATACACTGAAGCTTTCTTT

d_call: -
j_call: TRBJ1-1
clone_size: -
v_call: TRBV6-5
cdr3_aa: CASPERGNRATEAFF
cdr3_nt: TGTGCCAGCCCCGAAAGAGGGAACAGGGCCACTGAAGCTTTCTTT

d_call: -
j_call: TRBJ2-5
clone_size: few
v_call: TRBV5-1
cdr3_aa: CASSLIYGGRQETQYF
cdr3_nt: TGCGCCAGCAGCTTGATTTACGGGGGACGACAAGAGACCCAGTACTTC

d_call: TRBD1
j_call: TRBJ1-5
clone_size: few
v_call: TRBV15
cdr3_aa: CATSRDWETGGQPQHF
cdr3_nt: TGTGCCACCAGCAGAGATTGGGAGACAGGGGGTCAGCCCCAGCATTTT

d_call: TRBD1
j_call: TRBJ2-5
clone_size: -
v_call: TRBV24-1
cdr3_aa: CATSQGQGDGETQYF
cdr3_nt: TGTGCCACCAGTCAGGGACAGGGGGACGGAGAGACCCAGTACTTC

d_call: -
j_call: TRBJ1-4
clone_size: -
v_call: TRBV6-5
cdr3_aa: CASSQTVTNEKLFF
cdr3_nt: TGTGCCAGCAGTCAGACAGTAACTAATGAAAAACTGTTTTTT

d_call: TRBD2
j_call: TRBJ2-3
clone_size: -
v_call: TRBV10-2
cdr3_aa: CASSAIERGGGADTQYF
cdr3_nt: TGCGCCAGCAGTGCGATTGAGCGGGGGGGCGGGGCAGATACGCAGTATTTT

d_call: -
j_call: TRBJ2-5
clone_size: -
v_call: TRBV29-1
cdr3_aa: CSAEPFQETQYF
cdr3_nt: TGCAGCGCAGAGCCTTTCCAAGAGACCCAGTACTTC

d_call: TRBD2
j_call: TRBJ2-7
clone_size: -
v_call: TRBV5-4
cdr3_aa: CASRPAGGPGEQYF
cdr3_nt: TGTGCCAGCAGACCAGCGGGGGGGCCGGGCGAGCAGTACTTC

d_call: -
j_call: TRBJ1-5
clone_size: -
v_call: TRBV2
cdr3_aa: CASSGPGTGRNQPQHF
cdr3_nt: TGTGCCAGCAGTGGCCCTGGTACAGGGCGCAATCAGCCCCAGCATTTT

d_call: TRBD2
j_call: TRBJ2-5
clone_size: -
v_call: TRBV5-4
cdr3_aa: CASRSGLAGVTQETQYF
cdr3_nt: TGTGCCAGCAGAAGTGGACTAGCGGGGGTCACCCAAGAGACCCAGTACTTC

d_call: -
j_call: TRBJ2-5
clone_size: -
v_call: TRBV5-1
cdr3_aa: CASSLGPTIQETQYF
cdr3_nt: TGCGCCAGCAGCCTGGGACCGACTATTCAAGAGACCCAGTACTTC

d_call: -
j_call: TRBJ1-2
clone_size: -
v_call: TRBV5-1
cdr3_aa: CASSLAPEGWYLTDGYTF
cdr3_nt: TGCGCCAGCAGCTTGGCCCCGGAGGGGTGGTATTTGACGGATGGCTACACCTTC

d_call: TRBD1
j_call: TRBJ2-2
clone_size: -
v_call: TRBV2
cdr3_aa: CASGGQGYTGELFF
cdr3_nt: TGTGCCAGCGGGGGACAGGGGTACACCGGGGAGCTGTTTTTT

d_call: TRBD2
j_call: TRBJ2-3
clone_size: -
v_call: TRBV7-2
cdr3_aa: CASSLELAASTDTQYF
cdr3_nt: TGTGCCAGCAGCTTAGAACTAGCGGCGAGCACAGATACGCAGTATTTT

d_call: TRBD1
j_call: TRBJ2-5
clone_size: few
v_call: TRBV5-4
cdr3_aa: CASSWRDREETQYF
cdr3_nt: TGTGCCAGCAGCTGGAGGGACAGGGAAGAGACCCAGTACTTC

d_call: -
j_call: TRBJ1-2
clone_size: -
v_call: TRBV19
cdr3_aa: CASSRDINYGYTF
cdr3_nt: TGTGCCAGTAGCCGGGACATTAACTATGGCTACACCTTC

d_call: TRBD1
j_call: TRBJ2-2
clone_size: few
v_call: TRBV2
cdr3_aa: CASSESQGRGELFF
cdr3_nt: TGTGCCAGCAGTGAGTCACAGGGGCGCGGGGAGCTGTTTTTT

d_call: -
j_call: TRBJ1-1
clone_size: -
v_call: TRBV5-1
cdr3_aa: CASSLRDRRTEAFF
cdr3_nt: TGCGCCAGCAGCTTAAGAGACAGACGCACTGAAGCTTTCTTT

d_call: TRBD1
j_call: TRBJ2-7
clone_size: -
v_call: TRBV19
cdr3_aa: CASSKGQLISYEQYF
cdr3_nt: TGTGCCAGTAGTAAGGGACAGCTTATCTCCTACGAGCAGTACTTC

d_call: TRBD1
j_call: TRBJ1-3
clone_size: -
v_call: TRBV2
cdr3_aa: CASSVIGTGTTIYF
cdr3_nt: TGTGCCAGCAGTGTGATCGGGACAGGGACCACCATATATTTT

d_call: -
j_call: TRBJ2-3
clone_size: -
v_call: TRBV5-6
cdr3_aa: CASRKIEGTGTQYF
cdr3_nt: TGTGCCAGCAGGAAAATCGAGGGAACGGGTACGCAGTATTTT

d_call: -
j_call: TRBJ1-5
clone_size: -
v_call: TRBV2
cdr3_aa: CASSETAQNQPQHF
cdr3_nt: TGTGCCAGCAGTGAAACCGCACAGAATCAGCCCCAGCATTTT

d_call: -
j_call: TRBJ1-1
clone_size: few
v_call: TRBV18
cdr3_aa: CASSPQGVGDTEAFF
cdr3_nt: TGTGCCAGCTCACCACAAGGAGTCGGGGACACTGAAGCTTTCTTT

d_call: -
j_call: TRBJ1-2
clone_size: -
v_call: TRBV2
cdr3_aa: CASSADRAWFEGYTF
cdr3_nt: TGTGCCAGCAGTGCTGACAGAGCTTGGTTCGAGGGCTACACCTTC

d_call: TRBD1
j_call: TRBJ1-5
clone_size: -
v_call: TRBV6-6
cdr3_aa: CASRLDRGGNQPQHF
cdr3_nt: TGTGCCAGCAGGCTTGACAGGGGAGGCAATCAGCCCCAGCATTTT

d_call: -
j_call: TRBJ1-2
clone_size: -
v_call: TRBV25-1
cdr3_aa: CASSTLIYGYTF
cdr3_nt: TGTGCCAGCAGTACGCTAATCTATGGCTACACCTTC

d_call: -
j_call: TRBJ2-1
clone_size: -
v_call: TRBV27
cdr3_aa: CASSSESTRLFF
cdr3_nt: TGTGCCAGCAGTTCCGAGTCCACCCGCCTGTTCTTC

d_call: -
j_call: TRBJ1-5
clone_size: -
v_call: TRBV24-1
cdr3_aa: CATRVGSNQPQHF
cdr3_nt: TGTGCCACCCGGGTGGGTAGCAATCAGCCCCAGCATTTT

d_call: -
j_call: TRBJ1-1
clone_size: -
v_call: TRBV21-1
cdr3_aa: CASSKGSGQGVVEAFF
cdr3_nt: TGTGCCAGCAGCAAAGGATCGGGACAGGGGGTGGTTGAAGCTTTCTTT

d_call: TRBD2
j_call: TRBJ2-1
clone_size: -
v_call: TRBV19
cdr3_aa: CASRKLAGGNEQFF
cdr3_nt: TGTGCCAGCAGAAAACTAGCGGGGGGGAATGAGCAGTTCTTC

d_call: -
j_call: TRBJ2-5
clone_size: -
v_call: TRBV21-1
cdr3_aa: CASSKGQGAARKTQYF
cdr3_nt: TGTGCCAGCAGCAAAGGTCAAGGGGCGGCCCGGAAGACCCAGTACTTC

d_call: TRBD1
j_call: TRBJ2-2
clone_size: -
v_call: TRBV5-5
cdr3_aa: CASSPKGQGNTGELFF
cdr3_nt: TGTGCCAGCAGCCCGAAGGGACAGGGAAACACCGGGGAGCTGTTTTTT

d_call: TRBD2
j_call: TRBJ2-7
clone_size: -
v_call: TRBV5-1
cdr3_aa: CASSHDPGLAEQYF
cdr3_nt: TGCGCCAGCAGCCATGACCCGGGACTAGCGGAGCAGTACTTC

d_call: -
j_call: TRBJ2-7
clone_size: -
v_call: TRBV2
cdr3_aa: CASTPSGSEQYF
cdr3_nt: TGTGCCAGCACACCATCGGGATCCGAGCAGTACTTC

d_call: TRBD2
j_call: TRBJ2-2
clone_size: once
v_call: TRBV11-2
cdr3_aa: CASRRGGSGELFF
cdr3_nt: TGTGCCTCCAGGCGGGGGGGGTCCGGGGAGCTGTTTTTT

d_call: -
j_call: TRBJ2-1
clone_size: -
v_call: TRBV6-6
cdr3_aa: CASQRVLGGNNEQFF
cdr3_nt: TGTGCCAGCCAAAGGGTACTAGGGGGAAACAATGAGCAGTTCTTC

d_call: -
j_call: TRBJ1-4
clone_size: -
v_call: TRBV7-2
cdr3_aa: CASRTTGQGYEKLFF
cdr3_nt: TGTGCCAGCAGGACCACGGGACAAGGGTATGAAAAACTGTTTTTT

d_call: TRBD1
j_call: TRBJ2-7
clone_size: -
v_call: TRBV7-9
cdr3_aa: CASSLTGGLEQYF
cdr3_nt: TGTGCCAGCAGTCTTACAGGGGGCCTCGAGCAGTACTTC

d_call: -
j_call: TRBJ2-7
clone_size: -
v_call: TRBV19
cdr3_aa: CASSIIWGSYEQYF
cdr3_nt: TGTGCCAGTAGTATTATTTGGGGCAGCTACGAGCAGTACTTC

d_call: TRBD1
j_call: TRBJ1-2
clone_size: -
v_call: TRBV4-1
cdr3_aa: CASSHLDRGDGYTF
cdr3_nt: TGCGCCAGCAGCCATCTCGACAGGGGAGATGGCTACACCTTC

d_call: TRBD2
j_call: TRBJ2-5
clone_size: -
v_call: TRBV28
cdr3_aa: CASSPAGGETQYF
cdr3_nt: TGTGCCAGCTCCCCCGCGGGGGGCGAGACCCAGTACTTC

d_call: TRBD1
j_call: TRBJ1-3
clone_size: -
v_call: TRBV6-5
cdr3_aa: CASRTGAGNTIYF
cdr3_nt: TGTGCCAGCAGGACAGGGGCGGGAAACACCATATATTTT

d_call: -
j_call: TRBJ2-7
clone_size: -
v_call: TRBV27
cdr3_aa: CASSPGSYYEQYF
cdr3_nt: TGTGCCAGCAGTCCCGGGAGCTACTACGAGCAGTACTTC

d_call: TRBD1
j_call: TRBJ1-5
clone_size: -
v_call: TRBV19
cdr3_aa: CASSMGQGNQPQHF
cdr3_nt: TGTGCCAGTAGTATGGGACAGGGGAATCAGCCCCAGCATTTT